This TCR beta chain stems from a study of radiation and T cells in renal cell carcinoma (dated by TCRdb to about 2020). Concerning the study at large: Samples were obtained from a clinical trial, in which 15 Gy stereotactic body radiation therapy was delivered to primary renal cell carcinomas and nephrectomy was performed 4 weeks later. A total of approximately 4 million unique CDR3 nucleotide sequences, encoding 2.5 million to 3 million unique CDR3 amino acid sequences, were found across all 55 or so samples. A total of around 50 samples underwent TCR beta sequencing, made up of approximately 26 tumors and roughly 27 peripheral blood samples.

The immunoSEQ kit was used, according to the manufacturer's recommendations, to generate TCR beta libraries from genomic DNA. For library preparation, a first multiplex PCR was performed with proprietary primers, followed by a second PCR in which unique barcodes were added, and bead cleanups were performed after each round. A kit-provided positive control reaction and a negative control reaction were included in every sample batch. The final libraries were assessed on an Agilent 4200 TapeStation D1000 ScreenTape, pooled by volume, and quantified by qPCR. Sequencing was performed on an Illumina NextSeq500 using a MidOutput 150-cycle cartridge, with 156 Read1 cycles, 15 Index1 cycles, and the kit custom primers. The pooled library was loaded at approximately 1 pM, with a roughly 20% PhiX control spiked in. In the authors' own workflow: Vendor-processed data were analyzed in R, and a clonotype was defined as all T cells sharing the same CDR3 nucleotide sequence. For clone abundance analyses, frequencies were normalized to the 10,000 most abundant clones per sample. Public T cell clones, which averaged fewer than five per sample, were removed prior to analysis. Tumor-enriched clonotypes and baseline blood-enriched clonotypes were defined as those with an abundance difference of at least 32-fold between compartments. A beta-binomial differential abundance model was used to identify clonotypes that were expanded or contracted between blood time points. Tumor-blood repertoire similarity was measured with the Baroni-Urbani and Buser coefficient, and group comparisons used two-tailed Wilcoxon tests in R. TCRdb re-hosts the immuneACCESS table, in-frame sequences only. Its copies lack some clones; in the studies checked, an unresolved V gene accounts for under half of them, and the cause for the rest is not known. From that table come the V and J calls and clone size; the DNA was used to work out D and trimming. The sample profile shows more than 100,000 clones; approximately 90% of them were found once. The ten most abundant clones make up 5.8% of the sample.

Concerning this clone: The antigen it recognizes is unknown. No base quality values were provided; no much bigger clone lies one nucleotide off.

What this sample's time point label stands for: blood 2 weeks post-SBRT. Taken with the paper, the label for treatment or condition translates to: 15 Gy SBRT to primary tumor, nephrectomy 4 weeks later. Serial peripheral blood from radiation-treated patients was sampled at baseline, 2 weeks and 4 weeks after SBRT to track tumor-enriched clonotypes. All patients had renal cell carcinoma with clear cell pathology. The QIAamp DNA Blood Mini Kit (Qiagen) was used to prepare genomic DNA for TCR sequencing. Samples were included in the analyses only if all quality control checks were passed. Deletion took 2 bases off V and 4 bases off J, with a span of 8 bases between the germline ends. The CDR3 numbers 12 residues from cysteine through phenylalanine. Only the CDR3 DNA is retained, 36 bases long and in frame from the first base. Reading the germline V gene (reference sequence) gives CDR1 GTSNPN and CDR2 SVGIG.

Broader findings and caveats from the paper: Effects of radiation dose or scheduling on the TCR repertoire could not be addressed with the single-armed trial design. In blood, the top tumor clonotypes increased from baseline to 2 weeks after radiation and then shrank by 4 weeks, which suggests a temporary expansion of tumor-resident clones. Because pretreatment tumor biopsies were not available, the baseline intratumoral presence of clonotypes could not be determined. Tracking of blood repertoire dynamics stopped at approximately four weeks after treatment, with no follow-up past that point.

Sequencing used blood, obtained from a patient whose treatment included radiotherapy and nephrectomy. The chain links TRBV30 with TRBJ1-1; TRBD1 is a possible D gene, resting on 5 matching bases. The TCR was taken from a woman in her sixties or seventies with renal cell carcinoma. CDR3 protein: CAWSTRGTEAFF. The bases are TGTGCCTGGAGTACAAGGGGCACTGAAGCTTTCTTT.